This T cell receptor beta chain appears in the sequencing data of a study of long-term antiretroviral therapy in people with HIV. Study as a whole: By about a decade, the earliest samples predate the 2015 immediate-ART recommendation. Study results and limitations: Clonal populations expanded prior to ART predominated within the repertoire at all time points. The study found narrower CDR3 length ranges in HIV repertoires than in controls.

V shed 4 bases and J 5 bases; nucleotides not matched to a gene: 8. Per germline, CDR1 SGHDT and CDR2 YYEEEE. The CDR3 runs 14 residues. As to this clone: Its antigen remains unidentified.

Samples were assayed with immunoSEQ v3.0 at survey level. Sequencing set out to capture roughly 40,000-50,000 T-cell genomes per sample. Assay: immunoSEQ multiplex PCR; the TCRdb copy retains only in-frame clones and omits some. This sample has 30,000 to 40,000 clones, with 80% to 85% found just once. The sample was unsorted PBMCs, taken 1.5 years after starting antiretroviral therapy. The sequence was obtained from a young man with HIV. The chain employs TRBV5-6 and TRBJ2-7, with 8 bases identical to TRBD2. The chain's CDR3 is CASSPGGPRNEQYF. The CDR3 nucleotides are TGTGCCAGCAGCCCGGGAGGGCCGAGAAACGAGCAGTACTTC.